The rows below give T cell receptor beta chains drawn from one sample of a study of blood T cells in healthy people across ages. TCRdb re-derived calls from the 5' RACE reads in MiXCR, one entry per CDR3 protein. The table has hundreds of thousands of distinct CDR3 sequences, about 42% seen once; the top ten hold approximately 20%. The sequenced sample was blood. Receptor source: a man aged 60-69 years in good health. CDR3s include the opening cysteine and the closing phenylalanine or tryptophan. Fields, in order: D gene, J gene, V gene, clone size, CDR3 DNA, CDR3 protein. A D gene is named only where the DNA matches it firmly. Clone size is stated in some rows and not others, as once, few, many or a class when expanded.

>-|TRBJ2-7|TRBV7-2|-
TGTGCCAGCAGCCCCCAGATCGTCGGATCCTACGAGCAGTACTTC
CASSPQIVGSYEQYF
>-|TRBJ1-2|TRBV6-1|few
TGTGCCAGCACCCACGCGGGAAGCTATGGCTACACCTTC
CASTHAGSYGYTF
>-|TRBJ2-1|TRBV3-1|few
TGTGCCAGCAGCGCCGGACCGACAGGAGGTCCCAATGAGCAGTTCTTC
CASSAGPTGGPNEQFF
>TRBD1|TRBJ1-2|TRBV20-1|many
TGCAGTGCTAGAGCGCCTGGGGACAGTTACTATGGCTACACCTTC
CSARAPGDSYYGYTF
>-|TRBJ2-2|TRBV20-1|once
TGCAGTGCTAGAGATCAAGGGGGGCCGAACACCGGGGAGCTGTTTTTT
CSARDQGGPNTGELFF
>TRBD1|TRBJ2-2|TRBV7-6|-
TGTGCCAGCAGCCGAGCGTGGGACAGGGACACCGGGGAGCTGTTTTTT
CASSRAWDRDTGELFF
>-|TRBJ2-5|TRBV7-2|-
TGTGCCAGCAGCTTTCGGCAGTACCTACAAGAGACCCAGTACTTC
CASSFRQYLQETQYF
>TRBD1|TRBJ2-7|TRBV20-1|few
TGCAGTGCTATTCGGAGGGACAGGCTCTCCTACGAGCAGTACTTC
CSAIRRDRLSYEQYF
>TRBD2|TRBJ2-1|TRBV6-5|-
TGTGCCAGCAGAACCCTGCGGGGGGGATCCTACAATGAGCAGTTCTTC
CASRTLRGGSYNEQFF
>TRBD2|TRBJ2-1|TRBV5-1|-
TGCGCCAGCAGCGATCCTAGCGGGGGGCCCAATGAGCAGTTCTTC
CASSDPSGGPNEQFF
>-|TRBJ2-5|TRBV7-9|many
TGTGCCAGCAGCACCGCCCCCCAAGAGACCCAGTACTTC
CASSTAPQETQYF
>-|TRBJ1-4|TRBV25-1|-
TGTGCCAGCAGTGAGCCCGTAGGGAGGGAAAAACTGTTTTTT
CASSEPVGREKLFF
>TRBD1|TRBJ1-5|TRBV12-5|-
TGTGCTAGTGGGGAACAGGGGGGCAATCAGCCCCAGCATTTT
CASGEQGGNQPQHF
>-|TRBJ2-1|TRBV20-1|few
TGCAGTGCTAGAGTCCGGGGCGACAATGAGCAGTTCTTC
CSARVRGDNEQFF
>TRBD1|TRBJ1-4|TRBV12-3/TRBV12-4|-
TGTGCCAGCAGCCTGGCGACAGGGCAGGATGAAAAACTGTTTTTT
CASSLATGQDEKLFF
>TRBD2|TRBJ2-2|TRBV6-5|-
TGTGCCAGCAGTTACCCTCCCGCGGGGGTACTCAACACCGGGGAGCTGTTTTTT
CASSYPPAGVLNTGELFF
>-|TRBJ2-5|TRBV7-2|few
TGTGCCAGCAGCCCCCCCCTGGCGGAGACCCAGTACTTC
CASSPPLAETQYF
>-|TRBJ2-1|TRBV6-2/TRBV6-3|few
TGTGCTTCGCAAATAGGGGGGCAATCCTACAATGAGCAGTTCTTC
CASQIGGQSYNEQFF
>-|TRBJ1-2|TRBV6-2/TRBV6-3|-
TGTGCCAGCAGTCCCGACCATCGGCGGAACTATGGCTACACCTTC
CASSPDHRRNYGYTF
>-|TRBJ1-6|TRBV3-1|-
TGTGCCAGCAGCCAGACGGGTGGAGACAGCAATTCACCCCTCCACTTT
CASSQTGGDSNSPLHF
>-|TRBJ2-5|TRBV5-1|few
TGCGCCAGCAGCCCACAGGGGAGGACGAACAATGAGCAGTACTTC
CASSPQGRTNNEQYF
>-|TRBJ2-7|TRBV10-3|-
TGTGCCATCAGCCCCGGACTGAGCTCCTACGAGCAGTACTTC
CAISPGLSSYEQYF
>TRBD1|TRBJ2-1|TRBV6-2/TRBV6-3|-
TGTGCCAGCAGTTACGGACAGGGTGCCTACAATGAGCAGTTCTTC
CASSYGQGAYNEQFF
>TRBD2|TRBJ2-3|TRBV20-1|-
TGCAGTGCTGCCATTCACGCGACTAGCGGGGGCACAGATACGCAGTATTTT
CSAAIHATSGGTDTQYF
>-|TRBJ2-7|TRBV15|many
TGTGCCACCAGCAGACCCGTCGGGACGGACTCCTACGAGCAGTACTTC
CATSRPVGTDSYEQYF
>TRBD2|TRBJ2-7|TRBV13|-
TGTGCCAGCAGCTTAGCCCGAGGGGAGGGGGAGCAGTACTTC
CASSLARGEGEQYF
>-|TRBJ2-5|TRBV11-3|-
TGTGCCAGCAGCGCTCAGCGAGAGACCCAGTACTTC
CASSAQRETQYF
>TRBD1|TRBJ1-2|TRBV28|-
TGTGCCAACAACCGTCCGGGACAGGGTTTTCGCTACACCTTC
CANNRPGQGFRYTF
>-|TRBJ2-1|TRBV7-2|-
TGTGCCAGCAGCTCCGGGGGGCCGTATGAGCAGTTCTTC
CASSSGGPYEQFF
>-|TRBJ1-2|TRBV2|once
TGTGCCAGCATCTCGGGATCGCGCGTTAGCTATGGCTACACCTTC
CASISGSRVSYGYTF
>-|TRBJ2-3|TRBV5-1|-
TGCGCCAGCAGACGACAGGGAGGTAGCACAGATACGCAGTATTTT
CASRRQGGSTDTQYF
>TRBD1|TRBJ1-5|TRBV10-3|-
TGTGCCATCAGTGAGTCGGACAGGGAGGGTCAGCCCCAGCATTTT
CAISESDREGQPQHF
>TRBD2|TRBJ2-3|TRBV7-9|few
TGTGCCAGCAGCTTATCCTTAGCGGGGCGCACAGATACGCAGTATTTT
CASSLSLAGRTDTQYF
>-|TRBJ1-2|TRBV20-1|-
TGCAGTGCTAGAGAAGGTTTTTATGGCTACACCTTC
CSAREGFYGYTF
>-|TRBJ2-3|TRBV19|-
TGTGCCAGGAGTATCGGAGGGTTAGATGCGCAGTATTTT
CARSIGGLDAQYF
>-|TRBJ2-1|TRBV7-2|-
TGTGCCAGCAATAGGGGTAACTCCTACAATGAGCAGTTCTTC
CASNRGNSYNEQFF
>-|TRBJ2-3|TRBV2|-
TGTGCCAGCAACCCTACTGGGGGATGGGGGGATACGCAGTATTTT
CASNPTGGWGDTQYF
>TRBD1|TRBJ2-5|TRBV7-2|-
TGTGCCAGCAGCTTAAGGCGGACAGGGGTTGGGGAGACCCAGTACTTC
CASSLRRTGVGETQYF
>-|TRBJ2-3|TRBV20-1|-
TGCAGTGCTAAAGAGTCTAGCGTAGTCACAGATACGCAGTATTTT
CSAKESSVVTDTQYF
>-|TRBJ2-3|TRBV4-3|-
TGCGCCAGCAGCCAAGGTATGGGACCTCGAGATACGCGGTATTTT
CASSQGMGPRDTRYF
>-|TRBJ2-3|TRBV4-1|-
TGCGCCAGCAGCCAAGGGAGGAGCCCCGGGAACACAGATACGCAGTATTTT
CASSQGRSPGNTDTQYF
>-|TRBJ1-4|TRBV20-1|once
TGCAGTGCTAGACCTAGAGGGCGTTTAGACGAAAAACTGTTTTTT
CSARPRGRLDEKLFF
>-|TRBJ2-4|TRBV7-9|few
TGTGCCAGCAGCTTAGCGTCTCCTCTGGGGGACATTCAGTACTTC
CASSLASPLGDIQYF
>-|TRBJ1-4|TRBV6-1|-
TGTGCCAGTCATCAGCAGAATAATGAAAAACTGTTTTTT
CASHQQNNEKLFF
>TRBD1|TRBJ2-3|TRBV15|-
TGTGCCACCAGCAGACCAACAGGGGCAGATACGCAGTATTTT
CATSRPTGADTQYF
>-|TRBJ2-5|TRBV4-3|-
TGCGCCAGCAGCCAAGAAAGGGTTCAGGGACTCGGGACCCAGTACTTC
CASSQERVQGLGTQYF
>TRBD2|TRBJ2-3|TRBV5-1|few
TGCGCCAGTAGACTTGGACTAGCAGGGGCCCCCGGCACAGATACGCAGTATTTT
CASRLGLAGAPGTDTQYF
>TRBD2|TRBJ2-1|TRBV7-3|-
TGTGCCAGCAGCTTAACCGGGGGAGCGGGGGGGCCATCCGAGCAGTTCTTC
CASSLTGGAGGPSEQFF
>-|TRBJ1-1|TRBV12-3/TRBV12-4|-
TGTGCCAGCAGTGTCGGTTTGGACACTGAAGCTTTCTTT
CASSVGLDTEAFF
>TRBD1|TRBJ2-3|TRBV20-1|-
TGCAGTGCCAATCCGGGACAGACTCCCCAAAATACGCAGTATTTT
CSANPGQTPQNTQYF
>-|TRBJ2-7|TRBV27|few
TGTGCCAGCAGTTTCGGGGGAAGTTACTACGAGCAGTACTTC
CASSFGGSYYEQYF
>TRBD1|TRBJ2-7|TRBV6-2/TRBV6-3|few
TGTGCCAGCAGTGAATGGACAGGCACCTACGAGCAGTACTTC
CASSEWTGTYEQYF
>-|TRBJ2-5|TRBV11-2|-
TGTGCCAGCAGCAAGGGACCCAATCGTGGGGAGACCCAGTACTTC
CASSKGPNRGETQYF